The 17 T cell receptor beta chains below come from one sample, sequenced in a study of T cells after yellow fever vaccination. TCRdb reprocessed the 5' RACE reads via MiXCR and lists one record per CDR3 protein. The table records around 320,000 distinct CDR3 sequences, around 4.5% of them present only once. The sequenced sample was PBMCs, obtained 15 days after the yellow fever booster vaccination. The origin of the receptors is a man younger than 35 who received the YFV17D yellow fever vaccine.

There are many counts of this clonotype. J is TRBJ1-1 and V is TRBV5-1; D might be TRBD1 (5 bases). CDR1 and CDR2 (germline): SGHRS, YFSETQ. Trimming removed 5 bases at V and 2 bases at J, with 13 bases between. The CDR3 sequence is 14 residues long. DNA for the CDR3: TGCGCCAGCAGTTTTTGGGACGTCAACACTGAAGCTTTCTTT. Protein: CASSFWDVNTEAFF.

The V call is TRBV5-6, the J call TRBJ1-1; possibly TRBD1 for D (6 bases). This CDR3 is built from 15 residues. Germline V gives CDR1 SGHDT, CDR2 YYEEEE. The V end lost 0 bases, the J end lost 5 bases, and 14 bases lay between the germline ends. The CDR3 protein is CASSLAGGGRTEAFF. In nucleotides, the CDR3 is TGTGCCAGCAGCTTGGCCGGAGGGGGGCGGACTGAAGCTTTCTTT. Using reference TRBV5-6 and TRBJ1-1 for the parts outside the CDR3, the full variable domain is DAGVTQSPTHLIKTRGQQVTLRCSPKSGHDTVSWYQQALGQGPQFIFQYYEEEERQRGNFPDRFSGHQFPNYSSELNVNALLLGDSALYLCASSLAGGGRTEAFFGQGTRLTVV.

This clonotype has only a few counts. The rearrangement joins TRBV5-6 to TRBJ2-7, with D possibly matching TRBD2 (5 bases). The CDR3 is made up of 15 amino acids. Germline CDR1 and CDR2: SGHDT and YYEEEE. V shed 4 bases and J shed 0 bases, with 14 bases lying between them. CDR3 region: CASSRGRVFSYEQYV. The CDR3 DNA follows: TGTGCCAGCAGCCGGGGTCGGGTGTTCTCCTACGAGCAGTACGTC.

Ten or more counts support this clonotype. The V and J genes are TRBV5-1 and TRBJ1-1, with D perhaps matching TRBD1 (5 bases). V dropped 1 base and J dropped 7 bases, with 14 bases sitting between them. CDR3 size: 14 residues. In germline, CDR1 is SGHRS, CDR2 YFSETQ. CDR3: CASSLIGTDGEAFF. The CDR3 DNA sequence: TGCGCCAGCAGCTTGATTGGGACCGACGGTGAAGCTTTCTTT.

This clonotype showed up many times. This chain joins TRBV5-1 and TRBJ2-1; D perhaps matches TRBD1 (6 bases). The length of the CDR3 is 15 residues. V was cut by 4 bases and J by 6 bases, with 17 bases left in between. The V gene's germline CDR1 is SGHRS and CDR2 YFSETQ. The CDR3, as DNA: TGCGCCAGCAGCAGCAGGGGCCAACTCGGCAATGAGCAGTTCTTC. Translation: CASSSRGQLGNEQFF.

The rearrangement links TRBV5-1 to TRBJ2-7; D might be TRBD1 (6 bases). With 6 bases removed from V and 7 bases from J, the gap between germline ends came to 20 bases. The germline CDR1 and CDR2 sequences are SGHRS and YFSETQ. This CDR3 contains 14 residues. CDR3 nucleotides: TGCGCCAGCAACAGGGAAGCCTCTTCAGAGGAGCAGTACTTC. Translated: CASNREASSEEQYF.

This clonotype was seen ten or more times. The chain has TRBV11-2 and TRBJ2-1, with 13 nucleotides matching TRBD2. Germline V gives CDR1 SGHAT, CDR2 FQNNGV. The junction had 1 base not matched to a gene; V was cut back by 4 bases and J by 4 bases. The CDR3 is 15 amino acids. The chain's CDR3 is CASSSGLAGYNEQFF. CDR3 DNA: TGTGCCAGCAGCTCGGGACTAGCGGGATACAATGAGCAGTTCTTC.

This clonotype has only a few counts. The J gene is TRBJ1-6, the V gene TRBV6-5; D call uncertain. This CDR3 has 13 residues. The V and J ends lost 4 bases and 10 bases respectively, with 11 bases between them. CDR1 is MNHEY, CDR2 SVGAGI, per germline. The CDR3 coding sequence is TGTGCCAGCAGTTTTCAGGACCGGTCACCCCTCCACTTT. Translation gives CASSFQDRSPLHF.

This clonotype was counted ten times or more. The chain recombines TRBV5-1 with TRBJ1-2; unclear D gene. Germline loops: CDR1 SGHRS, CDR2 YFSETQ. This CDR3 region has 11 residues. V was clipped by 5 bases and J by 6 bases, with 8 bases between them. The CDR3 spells CASRKGNGYTF. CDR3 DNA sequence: TGCGCCAGCAGAAAAGGGAATGGCTACACCTTC.

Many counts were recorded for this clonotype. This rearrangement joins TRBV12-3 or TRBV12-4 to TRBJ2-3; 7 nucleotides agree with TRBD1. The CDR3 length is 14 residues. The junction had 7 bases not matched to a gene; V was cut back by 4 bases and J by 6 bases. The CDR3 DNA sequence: TGTGCCAGCAGTTCGACAGGGTGGGTGGATACGCAGTATTTT. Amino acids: CASSSTGWVDTQYF.

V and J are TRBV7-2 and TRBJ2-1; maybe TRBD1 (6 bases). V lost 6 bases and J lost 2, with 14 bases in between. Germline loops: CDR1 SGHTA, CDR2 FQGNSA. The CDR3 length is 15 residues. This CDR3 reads CASSLQGIPYNEQFF. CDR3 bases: TGTGCCAGCAGTTTACAGGGTATCCCCTACAATGAGCAGTTCTTC.

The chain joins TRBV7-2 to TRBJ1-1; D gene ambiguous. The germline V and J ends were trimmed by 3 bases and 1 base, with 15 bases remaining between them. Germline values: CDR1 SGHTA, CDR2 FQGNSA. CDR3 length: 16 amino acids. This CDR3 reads CASSFVRSYKNTEAFF. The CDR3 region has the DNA TGTGCCAGCAGCTTCGTAAGGTCCTATAAGAACACTGAAGCTTTCTTT.

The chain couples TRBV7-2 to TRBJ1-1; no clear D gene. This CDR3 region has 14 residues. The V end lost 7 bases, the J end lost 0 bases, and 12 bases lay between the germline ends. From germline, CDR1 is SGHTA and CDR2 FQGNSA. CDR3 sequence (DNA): TGTGCCAGCATCCCGGGCAGGCTGAACACTGAAGCTTTCTTT. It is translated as CASIPGRLNTEAFF.

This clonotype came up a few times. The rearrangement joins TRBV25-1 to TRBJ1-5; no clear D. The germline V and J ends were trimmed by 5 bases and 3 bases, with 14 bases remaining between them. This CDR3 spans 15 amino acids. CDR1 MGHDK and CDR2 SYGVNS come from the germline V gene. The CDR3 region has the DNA TGTGCCAGCAGTTGGGGATCCGACCCCAATCAGCCCCAGCATTTT. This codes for CASSWGSDPNQPQHF.

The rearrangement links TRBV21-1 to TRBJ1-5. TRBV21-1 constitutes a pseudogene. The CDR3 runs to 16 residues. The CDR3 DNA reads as TGTGCAAGCAGCAGAGTGCAGGGAGGGCCCGACCAGCCCCAGCATTTT. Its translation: CASSRVQGGPDQPQHF.

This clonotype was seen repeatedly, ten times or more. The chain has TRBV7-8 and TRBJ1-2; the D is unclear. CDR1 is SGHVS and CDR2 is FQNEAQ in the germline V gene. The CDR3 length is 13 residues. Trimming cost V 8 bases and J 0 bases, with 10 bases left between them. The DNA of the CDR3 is TGTGCCAGCGGGCGCGGGGCTAACTATGGCTACACCTTC. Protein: CASGRGANYGYTF.

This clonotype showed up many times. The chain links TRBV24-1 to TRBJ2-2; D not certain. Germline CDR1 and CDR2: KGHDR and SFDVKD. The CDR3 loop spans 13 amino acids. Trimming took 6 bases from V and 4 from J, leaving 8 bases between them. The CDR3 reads CATSLSRTGELFF. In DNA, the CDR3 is TGTGCCACCAGTCTATCCCGCACCGGGGAGCTGTTTTTT.